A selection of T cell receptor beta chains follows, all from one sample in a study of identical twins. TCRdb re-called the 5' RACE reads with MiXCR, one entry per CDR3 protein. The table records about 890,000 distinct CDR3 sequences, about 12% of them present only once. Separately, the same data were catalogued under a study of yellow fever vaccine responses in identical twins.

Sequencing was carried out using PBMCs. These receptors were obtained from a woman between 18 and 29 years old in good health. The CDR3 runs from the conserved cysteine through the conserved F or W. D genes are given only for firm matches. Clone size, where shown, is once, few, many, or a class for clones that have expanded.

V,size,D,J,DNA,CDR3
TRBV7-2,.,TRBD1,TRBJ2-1,TGTGCCAGCAGCTTACAGGGGGTAAACTACAATGAGCAGTTCTTC,CASSLQGVNYNEQFF
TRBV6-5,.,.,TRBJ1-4,TGTGCCAGCAGTTACTCGGCTAGGACCCGTCCGGAACTGTTTTTT,CASSYSARTRPELFF
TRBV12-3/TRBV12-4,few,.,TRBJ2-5,TGTGCCAGCAGTTTAGTCCCCCTCGGGACCGGATCAAAAGAGACCCAGTACTTC,CASSLVPLGTGSKETQYF
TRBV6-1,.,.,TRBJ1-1,TGTGCCAGCATAGACAGATTTTCTGAAGCTTTCTTT,CASIDRFSEAFF
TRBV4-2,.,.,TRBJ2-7,TGTGCCAGCAGCCAAGATTGGGGGAGTTCCTACGAGCAGTACTTC,CASSQDWGSSYEQYF
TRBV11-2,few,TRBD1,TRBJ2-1,TGTGCCAGCAGCGTTCCGGGACAGGGGGCGGGGGCCCAATACAATGAGCAGTTCTTC,CASSVPGQGAGAQYNEQFF
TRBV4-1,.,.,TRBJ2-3,TGCGCCAGCAGCCAAGATGGGGGGGCTCTGGCTACAGATACGCAGTATTTT,CASSQDGGALATDTQYF
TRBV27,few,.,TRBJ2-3,TGTGCCAGTAAGGGGCGGAGCACAGATACGCAGTATTTT,CASKGRSTDTQYF
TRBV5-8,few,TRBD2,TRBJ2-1,TGTGCCAGCAGATCGACTAGCGGGGGGAGCCTTGAGCAGTTCTTC,CASRSTSGGSLEQFF
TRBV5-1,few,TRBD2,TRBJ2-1,TGCGCCAGCAGCTTTTCGTTACTAGCGGGGGGGCTATACAATGAGCAGTTCTTC,CASSFSLLAGGLYNEQFF
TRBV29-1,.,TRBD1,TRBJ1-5,TGCAGCGTCACACAGGGGGACAATCAGCCCCAGCATTTT,CSVTQGDNQPQHF